This T cell receptor (beta chain) is drawn from a study of blood T cells in healthy people across ages. The V and J ends lost 4 bases and 1 base respectively, with 12 bases between them. The germline CDR1 and CDR2 sequences are SGHRS and YFSETQ. The CDR3 loop spans 14 amino acids. This clonotype was counted only a few times. Its antigen is not known. The use of a sample-barcoded 5' primer and a J-beta primer mix characterized a second PCR of roughly 7 to 11 cycles. Tags on each cDNA molecule came from a template-switch adaptor with 12 random nucleotides. TCRdb reprocessed the 5' RACE reads via MiXCR and lists one record per CDR3 protein. The repertoire holds 1.8 million or so distinct CDR3 sequences, with 30% to 40% as singletons. Study results and caveats: The recorded TCR beta diversity per million T cells decreased in a roughly linear manner with age. Estimated diversity, derived from one million T cells, was regarded as an underestimate.

The sequenced sample consisted of blood. The chain uses TRBV5-1 and TRBJ2-7, with D possibly being TRBD1 (6 bases). The clonotype was recovered from a human donor in good health. CDR3 nucleotide sequence: TGCGCCAGCAGCCCTTGGACAGATTCCTACGAGCAGTACTTC. Translating gives CASSPWTDSYEQYF.